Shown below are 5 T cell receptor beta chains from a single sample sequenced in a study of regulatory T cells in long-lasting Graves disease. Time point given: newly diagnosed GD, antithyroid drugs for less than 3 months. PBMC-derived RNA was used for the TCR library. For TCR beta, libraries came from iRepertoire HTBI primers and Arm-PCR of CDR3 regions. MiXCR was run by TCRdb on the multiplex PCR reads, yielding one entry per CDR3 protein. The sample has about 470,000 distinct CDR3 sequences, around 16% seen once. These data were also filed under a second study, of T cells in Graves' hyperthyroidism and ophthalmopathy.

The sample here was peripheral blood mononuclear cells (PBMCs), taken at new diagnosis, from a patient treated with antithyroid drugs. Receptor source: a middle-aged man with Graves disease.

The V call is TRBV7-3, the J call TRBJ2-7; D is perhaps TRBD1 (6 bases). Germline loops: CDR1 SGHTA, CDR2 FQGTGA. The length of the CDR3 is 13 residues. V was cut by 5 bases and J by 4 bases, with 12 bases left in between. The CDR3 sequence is CASSTTQGYEQYF. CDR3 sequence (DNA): TGTGCCAGCAGCACGACCCAGGGGTACGAGCAGTACTTC.

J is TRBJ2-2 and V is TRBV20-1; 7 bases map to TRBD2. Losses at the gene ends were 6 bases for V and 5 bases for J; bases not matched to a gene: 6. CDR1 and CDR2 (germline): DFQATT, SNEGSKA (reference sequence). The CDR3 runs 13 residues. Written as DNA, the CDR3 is TGCAGTGCCTCTAGCGGAGGTACCGGGGAGCTGTTTTTT. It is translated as CSASSGGTGELFF.

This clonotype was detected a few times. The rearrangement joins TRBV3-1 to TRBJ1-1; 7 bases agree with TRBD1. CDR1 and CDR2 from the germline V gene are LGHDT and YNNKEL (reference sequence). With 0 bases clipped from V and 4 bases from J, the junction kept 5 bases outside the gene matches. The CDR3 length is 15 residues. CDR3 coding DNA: TGTGCCAGCAGCCAAGAGGACAGGTTCGCCACTGAAGCTTTCTTT. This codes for CASSQEDRFATEAFF.

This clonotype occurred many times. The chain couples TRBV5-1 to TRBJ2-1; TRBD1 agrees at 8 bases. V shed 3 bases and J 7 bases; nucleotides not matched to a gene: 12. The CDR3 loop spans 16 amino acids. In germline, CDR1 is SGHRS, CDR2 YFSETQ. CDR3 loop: CASSWVFARTGNEQFF. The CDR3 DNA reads TGCGCCAGCAGCTGGGTCTTTGCCAGGACAGGGAATGAGCAGTTCTTC.

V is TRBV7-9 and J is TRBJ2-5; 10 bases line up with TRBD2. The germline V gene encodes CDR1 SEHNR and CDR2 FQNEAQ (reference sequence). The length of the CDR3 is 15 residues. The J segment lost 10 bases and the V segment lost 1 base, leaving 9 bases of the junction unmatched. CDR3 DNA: TGTGCCAGCAGCTTAGGAGACGGACTAGCGGAAAACCAGTACTTC. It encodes CASSLGDGLAENQYF. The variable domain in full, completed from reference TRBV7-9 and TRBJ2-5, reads DTGVSQNPRHKITKRGQNVTFRCDPISEHNRLYWYRQTLGQGPEFLTYFQNEAQLEKSRLLSDRFSAERPKGSFSTLEIQRTEQGDSAMYLCASSLGDGLAENQYFGPGTRLLVL.